This TCR beta chain came from a study of identical twins (dated by TCRdb to 2016 to 2017). Context from the whole study: The study deep-sequenced TCR alpha and beta repertoires from monozygotic twins, unrelated adults of various ages and cord blood to test whether fetal clonotypes persist. To rule out contamination, replicate twin experiments were performed at different times with different library preparation protocols. Study-wide conclusions, independent of this receptor: Fewer insertions were carried by abundant cord blood beta clonotypes; a weaker similar trend was observed in young adult naive repertoires, while no such trend was observed in memory repertoires. In monozygotic twins, out-of-frame TCR alpha sharing was systematically underestimated by recombination models, although the models agreed with sharing between unrelated individuals. Zero-insertion analyses could be partly confounded by invariant T cells such as MAIT and iNKT, though diverse VJ usage argued against such confounding for most clonotypes. Because the same donors could not be followed over many years, the conclusions relied on cross-sectional statistical analysis. Compared with coincidental sharing between unrelated individuals, out-of-frame TCR alpha sequences shared between twins had an excess of sequences with low generation probability. Excess twin sharing in beta out-of-frame sequences was weaker because fewer shared sequences lowered the signal-to-noise ratio.

With respect to this clonotype: It has no known antigen specificity. No base quality values were provided; no much bigger clone lies one nucleotide off.

All donors were healthy Caucasians. Three pairs of female monozygotic twins, all aged roughly 18 to 29 years, made up the twin cohort. Positive isolation kits from Invitrogen were used to isolate the CD4+ and CD8+ T cell populations. Germline trimming amounts to 3 bases on V and 1 base on J, with 6 as the count of junction bases outside the gene matches. The germline V gene sets CDR1 to MGHRA and CDR2 to YSYEKL. From the cysteine up to the phenylalanine, the CDR3 has a length of 16 residues. Only CDR3 DNA is held: 48 bases, read in frame from base 1. The method behind the library was 5' RACE. The reads were generated on an Illumina HiSeq 2000. A universal primer binding site was added through template switching, and the final cDNA carried a unique molecular identifier so that TCR cDNA molecules could be counted accurately. First-strand cDNA for TCR alpha and beta chains was synthesized from specific primers in the conserved constant-segment region. Each cDNA library was double barcoded, with a SMART-Mk sample barcode plus Illumina barcodes, to control for contamination. TruSeq adapter sequences along with Illumina sample barcodes were introduced in two successive PCR steps. The TCR alpha and beta cDNA libraries were sequenced on the Illumina HiSeq platform using custom primers. The authors' analysis ran thus. Unique molecular identifiers were extracted from raw reads with MiGEC, and CDR3 positions were determined with MiXCR. For each individual, recombination models were inferred using an EM algorithm with the repgenHMM and IGoR tools. The analysis of shared clonotypes was done with the tcR package in R, with sharing normalized by the product of cloneset sizes. Out-of-frame nonproductive sequences were analyzed to study raw recombination free of thymic and clonal selection effects. TCRdb itself trimmed the public reads at Q25 with fastp, ran MiXCR and retained productive beta chains. Identical CDR3 proteins give one entry, which carries the most common genes and DNA. These V and J calls rely on TCRdb rather than the paper's analysis. The sample records 300,000 or so distinct CDR3 sequences, roughly 10% of which are singletons. Approximately 6.5% of the sample is in the top ten clones.

These data were also reused for a study on yellow fever vaccine responses in identical twins. In that second paper, the authors write: The T cell response to vaccination in identical twins was reported by the authors to appear partly convergent and partly personalized. The study precisely tracked vaccine-responding T cell clones in identical twins.

Material: CD8+ T cells sorted from blood. The TCR sequence derives from a woman younger than 30 in good health. The V and J segments used are TRBV4-1 and TRBJ2-7; 10 central bases correspond to TRBD1. The nucleotide sequence reads as follows: TGCGCCAGCAGCCAGGAGACAGGGGGCTATTCCTACGAGCAGTACTTC. Its protein product is CASSQETGGYSYEQYF.